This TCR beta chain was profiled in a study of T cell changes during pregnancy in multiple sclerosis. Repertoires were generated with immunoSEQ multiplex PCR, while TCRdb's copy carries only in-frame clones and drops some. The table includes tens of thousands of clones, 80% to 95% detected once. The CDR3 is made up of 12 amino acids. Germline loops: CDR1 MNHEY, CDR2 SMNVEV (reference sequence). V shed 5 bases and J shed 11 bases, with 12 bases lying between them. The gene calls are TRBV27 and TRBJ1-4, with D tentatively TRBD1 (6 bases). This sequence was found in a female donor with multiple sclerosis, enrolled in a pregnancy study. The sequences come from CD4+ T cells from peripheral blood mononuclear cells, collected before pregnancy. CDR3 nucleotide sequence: TGTGCCAGCAGTCCGAGCAGGGGTAAACTGTTTTTT. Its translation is CASSPSRGKLFF.